These T cell receptor beta chains were read from a single sample in a study of blood T cell repertoires in COVID-19. Repertoires were generated with immunoSEQ multiplex PCR, while TCRdb's copy carries only in-frame clones and drops some. The table records 200,000 to 300,000 clones, around 84% of them present only once. The sequenced sample was peripheral blood. Source of these receptors: a middle-aged man who had recovered from COVID-19. Both conserved end residues are part of each CDR3. Each record gives: clone size, D gene, J gene, V gene, CDR3 protein, CDR3 DNA. The D gene is left open where the match is weak. Some rows mark clone size as missing; the rest say once, few, many or name a class of expanded clone.

.,TRBD1,TRBJ1-1,TRBV6-5,CASSFRDRDAEAFF,TGTGCCAGCAGTTTCCGGGACAGGGACGCTGAAGCTTTCTTT
.,TRBD2,TRBJ2-7,TRBV10-3,CAISGSSGRSYEQYF,TGTGCCATCAGTGGTTCTAGCGGGAGGTCCTACGAGCAGTACTTC
.,TRBD1,TRBJ1-2,TRBV6-6,CASSPRVGTGDNGYTF,TGTGCCAGCAGTCCCAGGGTCGGGACAGGGGATAACGGCTACACCTTC
few,TRBD1,TRBJ2-7,TRBV4-3,CASSQGTGSSSYEQYF,TGCGCCAGCAGCCAGGGGACAGGGTCGAGCTCCTACGAGCAGTACTTC
.,.,TRBJ1-1,TRBV27,CATMTQTNTEAFF,TGTGCCACCATGACTCAAACTAACACTGAAGCTTTCTTT
.,.,TRBJ2-5,TRBV19,CASSTRAIQETQYF,TGTGCCAGTAGTACCAGGGCGATACAAGAGACCCAGTACTTC
few,TRBD1,TRBJ1-2,TRBV7-9,CASHIGQGLNHGYTF,TGTGCCAGCCACATCGGACAGGGATTGAACCATGGCTACACCTTC
.,TRBD1,TRBJ1-4,TRBV7-9,CASSLTGGEKLFF,TGTGCCAGCAGCCTCACAGGGGGTGAAAAACTGTTTTTT
once,TRBD2,TRBJ2-7,TRBV29-1,CSVGTSGPPYEQYF,TGCAGCGTCGGGACTAGCGGGCCTCCCTACGAGCAGTACTTC
.,.,TRBJ2-7,TRBV18,CASSPQPRGPPYEQYF,TGTGCCAGCTCACCACAGCCCAGGGGCCCCCCGTACGAGCAGTACTTC
.,.,TRBJ1-5,TRBV5-1,CASSLGPVAGEPQHF,TGCGCCAGCAGCTTGGGACCGGTGGCGGGAGAGCCCCAGCATTTT
.,.,TRBJ2-4,TRBV2,CASGQLAKNIQYF,TGTGCCAGTGGACAGTTAGCCAAAAACATTCAGTACTTC
.,TRBD1,TRBJ1-5,TRBV6-1,CASSEQGQENYSNQPQHF,TGTGCCAGCAGTGAACAGGGACAGGAGAACTATAGCAATCAGCCCCAGCATTTT
.,.,TRBJ1-6,TRBV4-3,CASSQDHSGANSPLHF,TGCGCCAGCAGCCAAGATCATTCAGGGGCCAATTCACCCCTCCACTTT
.,.,TRBJ1-2,TRBV27,CASSLSRAPFYGYTF,TGTGCCAGCAGCCTTAGCAGGGCACCTTTTTATGGCTACACCTTC
.,TRBD2,TRBJ2-4,TRBV7-8,CASSSAGENIQYF,TGTGCCAGCAGCTCGGCGGGGGAAAACATTCAGTACTTC
.,.,TRBJ2-5,TRBV7-8,CASARGKETQYF,TGTGCCAGCGCGAGAGGGAAGGAGACCCAGTACTTC
.,TRBD2,TRBJ2-3,TRBV9,CASSVSGSGSDTQYF,TGTGCCAGCAGCGTAAGCGGGAGTGGGTCAGATACGCAGTATTTT
.,TRBD1,TRBJ2-1,TRBV23-1,CASSPKPGQVYNEQFF,TGCGCCAGCAGTCCTAAACCGGGACAGGTTTACAATGAGCAGTTCTTC
.,.,TRBJ2-5,TRBV10-3,CAISESGGGTQYF,TGTGCCATCAGTGAGTCGGGGGGAGGGACCCAGTACTTC
.,.,TRBJ2-3,TRBV7-8,CASSLYRGDTQYF,TGTGCCAGCAGCTTATATAGGGGGGATACGCAGTATTTT
.,.,TRBJ1-5,TRBV27,CASSFETRNQPQHF,TGTGCCAGCAGTTTTGAGACACGCAATCAGCCCCAGCATTTT
.,.,TRBJ1-2,TRBV29-1,CSVEYNYGYTF,TGCAGCGTTGAGTATAACTATGGCTACACCTTC
.,TRBD2,TRBJ2-5,TRBV27,CASGIAGGRGAQYF,TGTGCCAGCGGAATAGCGGGCGGGCGGGGGGCCCAGTACTTC
.,TRBD1,TRBJ2-7,TRBV6-2/TRBV6-3,CASSYFLLPNRDRSYEQYF,TGTGCCAGCAGTTACTTTTTACTCCCAAACCGGGACAGGTCCTACGAGCAGTACTTC
.,.,TRBJ1-1,TRBV9,CASSVDSRGEAFF,TGTGCCAGCAGCGTAGATAGCAGAGGTGAAGCTTTCTTT
.,TRBD2,TRBJ2-7,TRBV5-5,CASSPRSGLAGLGEQYF,TGTGCCAGCAGCCCACGGTCGGGACTAGCGGGATTAGGCGAGCAGTACTTC
.,.,TRBJ1-1,TRBV7-9,CASSIDTGNTEAFF,TGTGCCAGCAGCATCGACACAGGGAACACTGAAGCTTTCTTT
few,TRBD2,TRBJ2-1,TRBV6-2/TRBV6-3,CASSPAPGSGSPYNEQFF,TGTGCCAGCAGTCCCGCCCCGGGAAGCGGGAGTCCCTACAATGAGCAGTTCTTC
once,.,TRBJ1-4,TRBV7-9,CASSSHRATNEKLFF,TGTGCCAGCAGCTCCCACAGGGCAACTAATGAAAAACTGTTTTTT
.,.,TRBJ1-2,TRBV19,CASSITGDNYGYTF,TGTGCCAGTAGTATTACCGGGGATAACTATGGCTACACCTTC
.,.,TRBJ1-1,TRBV11-2,CASSSGMAHTEAFF,TGTGCCAGCAGCTCGGGGATGGCGCACACTGAAGCTTTCTTT
.,TRBD1,TRBJ2-2,TRBV6-2/TRBV6-3,CASSQKPRGTGAWSANTGELFF,TGTGCCAGCAGCCAGAAGCCTCGAGGGACAGGGGCATGGTCCGCGAACACCGGGGAGCTGTTTTTT
.,TRBD1,TRBJ1-1,TRBV18,CASSPRQGAATEAFF,TGTGCCAGCTCACCACGACAGGGGGCGGCCACTGAAGCTTTCTTT
.,.,TRBJ1-6,TRBV28,CASNGGETLSSYNSPLHF,TGTGCCAGCAATGGAGGGGAAACCTTGAGCTCCTATAATTCACCCCTCCACTTT
.,.,TRBJ2-7,TRBV19,CASSTRIGSYEQYF,TGTGCCAGTAGTACTAGAATTGGTTCCTACGAGCAGTACTTC
few,TRBD2,TRBJ2-3,TRBV5-4,CASSLDGTRSDTQYF,TGTGCCAGCAGCTTGGACGGGACTAGATCAGATACGCAGTATTTT
.,TRBD1,TRBJ2-3,TRBV27,CASSDRAWGDTQYF,TGTGCCAGCAGCGACAGGGCCTGGGGAGATACGCAGTATTTT
once,TRBD1,TRBJ2-7,TRBV11-2,CASSLYPTGGASYEQYF,TGTGCCAGCAGCTTATACCCCACAGGGGGCGCGTCCTACGAGCAGTACTTC
.,TRBD1,TRBJ1-5,TRBV28,CASSQGAYSNQPQHF,TGTGCCAGCAGCCAGGGGGCTTATAGCAATCAGCCCCAGCATTTT
.,.,TRBJ1-3,TRBV11-3,CASSPTGSGNTIYF,TGTGCCAGCAGCCCAACAGGGTCTGGAAACACCATATATTTT
.,.,TRBJ1-5,TRBV10-3,CAIRDSRNQPQHF,TGTGCCATCAGGGACAGTCGCAATCAGCCCCAGCATTTT
.,.,TRBJ1-1,TRBV19,CASSIVNRDTEAFF,TGTGCCAGTAGTATAGTGAACCGAGACACTGAAGCTTTCTTT
.,TRBD2,TRBJ2-7,TRBV6-5,CASSYSAGGAHEQYF,TGTGCCAGCAGTTACTCGGCGGGGGGGGCCCACGAGCAGTACTTC
.,.,TRBJ2-7,TRBV30,CATGDVYEQYF,TGTGCTACCGGAGATGTCTACGAGCAGTACTTC
.,TRBD2,TRBJ2-5,TRBV5-6,CASSLTSGPRETQYF,TGTGCCAGCAGCTTAACTAGCGGCCCCAGGGAGACCCAGTACTTC
.,TRBD1,TRBJ1-1,TRBV5-4,CASSEPGQGAVNTEAFF,TGTGCCAGCAGCGAGCCGGGACAGGGGGCAGTGAACACTGAAGCTTTCTTT
.,.,TRBJ2-1,TRBV7-9,CASSLGRASYNEQFF,TGTGCCAGCAGCTTAGGCAGGGCCTCCTACAATGAGCAGTTCTTC
.,.,TRBJ2-7,TRBV7-2,CASSVRVSYEQYF,TGTGCCAGCAGCGTCCGGGTTAGTTACGAGCAGTACTTC
.,.,TRBJ1-6,TRBV5-8,CASSLGGQMSPLHF,TGTGCCAGCAGCTTGGGGGGGCAGATGTCACCCCTCCACTTT
.,TRBD2,TRBJ2-1,TRBV7-6,CASSSKPPAGGPDEQFF,TGTGCCAGCAGTTCCAAACCCCCAGCGGGGGGGCCTGATGAGCAGTTCTTC